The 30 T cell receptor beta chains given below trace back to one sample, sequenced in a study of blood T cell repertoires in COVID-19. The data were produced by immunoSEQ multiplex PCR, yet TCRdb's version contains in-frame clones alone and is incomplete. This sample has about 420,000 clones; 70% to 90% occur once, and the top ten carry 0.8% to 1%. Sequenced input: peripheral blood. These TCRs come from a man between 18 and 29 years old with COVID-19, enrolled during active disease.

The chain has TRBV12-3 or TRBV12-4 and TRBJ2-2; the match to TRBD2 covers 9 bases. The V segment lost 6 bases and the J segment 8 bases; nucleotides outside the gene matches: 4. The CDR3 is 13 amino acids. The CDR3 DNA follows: TGTGCCAGCAGCCAGCGGGGGGTAGGGGAGCTGTTTTTT. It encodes CASSQRGVGELFF.

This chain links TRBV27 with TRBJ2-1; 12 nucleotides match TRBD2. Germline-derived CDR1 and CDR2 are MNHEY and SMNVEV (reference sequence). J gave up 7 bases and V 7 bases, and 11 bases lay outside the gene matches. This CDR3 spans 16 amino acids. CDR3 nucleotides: TGTGCCAGCAATCGGGCTAGCGGGAGGGCCGCTAATGAGCAGTTCTTC. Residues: CASNRASGRAANEQFF.

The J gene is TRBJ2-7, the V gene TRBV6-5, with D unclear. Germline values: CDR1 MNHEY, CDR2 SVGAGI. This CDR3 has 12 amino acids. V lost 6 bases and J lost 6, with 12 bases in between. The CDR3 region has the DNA TGTGCCAGCAGAACCCCGGGTCGCGAGCAGTACTTC. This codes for CASRTPGREQYF.

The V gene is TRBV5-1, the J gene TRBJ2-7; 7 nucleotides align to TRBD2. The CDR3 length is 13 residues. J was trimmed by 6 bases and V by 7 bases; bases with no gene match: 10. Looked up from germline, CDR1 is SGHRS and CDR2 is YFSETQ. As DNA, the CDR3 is TGCGCCAGCGGGACTACCGCTTTGGGCGAGCAGTACTTC. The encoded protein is CASGTTALGEQYF.

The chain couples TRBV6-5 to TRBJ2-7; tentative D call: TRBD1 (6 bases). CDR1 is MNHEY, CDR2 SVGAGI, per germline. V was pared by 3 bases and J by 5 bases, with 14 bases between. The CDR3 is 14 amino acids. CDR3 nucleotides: TGTGCCAGCAGTTATTACAGGGAGAACAACGAGCAGTACTTC. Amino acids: CASSYYRENNEQYF.

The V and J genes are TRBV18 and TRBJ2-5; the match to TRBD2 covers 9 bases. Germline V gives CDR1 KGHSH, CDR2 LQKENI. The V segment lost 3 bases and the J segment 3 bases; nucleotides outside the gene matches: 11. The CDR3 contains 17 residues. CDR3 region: CASSPGLAPRLKETQYF. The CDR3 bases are TGTGCCAGCTCACCGGGACTAGCCCCGCGATTAAAAGAGACCCAGTACTTC.

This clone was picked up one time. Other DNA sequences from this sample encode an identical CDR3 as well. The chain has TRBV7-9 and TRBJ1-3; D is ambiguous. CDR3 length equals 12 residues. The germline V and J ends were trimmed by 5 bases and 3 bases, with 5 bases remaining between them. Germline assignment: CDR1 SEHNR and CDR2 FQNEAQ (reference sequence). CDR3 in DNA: TGTGCCAGCAGCCCTCTTGGAAACACCATATATTTT. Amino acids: CASSPLGNTIYF.

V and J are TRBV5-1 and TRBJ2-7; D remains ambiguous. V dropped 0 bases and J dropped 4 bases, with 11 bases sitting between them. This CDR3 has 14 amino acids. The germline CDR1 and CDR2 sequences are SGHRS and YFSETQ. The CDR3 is CASSLAWSNYEQYF. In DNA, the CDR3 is TGCGCCAGCAGCTTGGCTTGGAGTAATTACGAGCAGTACTTC. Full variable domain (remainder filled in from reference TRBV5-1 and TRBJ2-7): KAGVTQTPRYLIKTRGQQVTLSCSPISGHRSVSWYQQTPGQGLQFLFEYFSETQRNKGNFPGRFSGRQFSNSRSEMNVSTLELGDSALYLCASSLAWSNYEQYFGPGTRLTVT.

CDR3 in DNA: TGTGCCAGCAGTACCGCGCAGGCGGAAAAACTGTTTTTT. Its protein is CASSTAQAEKLFF. The chain has TRBV12-3 or TRBV12-4 and TRBJ1-4, with D uncertain. The CDR3 is 13 amino acids. The germline V and J ends were trimmed by 5 bases and 8 bases, with 12 bases remaining between them.

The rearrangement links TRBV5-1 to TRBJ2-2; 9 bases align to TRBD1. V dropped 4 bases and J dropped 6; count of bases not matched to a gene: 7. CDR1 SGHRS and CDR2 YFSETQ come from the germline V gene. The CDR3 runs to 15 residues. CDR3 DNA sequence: TGCGCCAGCAGCAGAAGGACAGGGGTGCCCGGGGAGCTGTTTTTT. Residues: CASSRRTGVPGELFF. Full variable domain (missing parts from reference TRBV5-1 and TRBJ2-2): KAGVTQTPRYLIKTRGQQVTLSCSPISGHRSVSWYQQTPGQGLQFLFEYFSETQRNKGNFPGRFSGRQFSNSRSEMNVSTLELGDSALYLCASSRRTGVPGELFFGEGSRLTVL.

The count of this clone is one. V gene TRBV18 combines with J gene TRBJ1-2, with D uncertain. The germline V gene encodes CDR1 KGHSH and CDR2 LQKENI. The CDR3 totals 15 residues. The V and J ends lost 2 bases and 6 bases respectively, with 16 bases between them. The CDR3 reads CASSPVEIRNHGYTF. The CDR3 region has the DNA TGTGCCAGCTCACCAGTGGAGATCCGGAATCATGGCTACACCTTC.

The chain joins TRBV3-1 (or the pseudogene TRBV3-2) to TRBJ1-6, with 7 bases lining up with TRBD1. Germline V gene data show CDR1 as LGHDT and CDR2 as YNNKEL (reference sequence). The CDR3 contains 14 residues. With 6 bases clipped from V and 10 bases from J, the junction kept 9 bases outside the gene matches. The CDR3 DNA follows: TGTGCCAGCAGACATGGACAGGCGTGGTCACCCCTCCACTTT. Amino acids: CASRHGQAWSPLHF.

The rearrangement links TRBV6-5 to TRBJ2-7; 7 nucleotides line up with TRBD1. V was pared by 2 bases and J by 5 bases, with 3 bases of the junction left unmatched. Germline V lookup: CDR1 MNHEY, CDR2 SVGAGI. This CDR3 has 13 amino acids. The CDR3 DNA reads TGTGCCAGCAGTTACGAGGGGGCCCACGAGCAGTACTTC. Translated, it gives CASSYEGAHEQYF.

The CDR3 sequence is CASSARASYNEQFF. The DNA for the CDR3 is TGTGCCAGTAGTGCGAGGGCCTCCTACAATGAGCAGTTCTTC. J is TRBJ2-1 and V is TRBV19; perhaps TRBD2 as D (5 bases). This CDR3 has 14 amino acids. V was clipped by 5 bases and J by 0 bases, with 8 bases between them. Germline V CDR1 and CDR2: LNHDA, SQIVND (reference sequence).

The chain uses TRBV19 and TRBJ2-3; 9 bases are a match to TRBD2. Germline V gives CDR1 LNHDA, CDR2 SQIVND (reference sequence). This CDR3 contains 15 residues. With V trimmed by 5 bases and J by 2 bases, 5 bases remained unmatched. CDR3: CASSFSSGITDTQYF. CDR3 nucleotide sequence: TGTGCCAGTAGTTTCTCTAGCGGGATCACAGATACGCAGTATTTT.

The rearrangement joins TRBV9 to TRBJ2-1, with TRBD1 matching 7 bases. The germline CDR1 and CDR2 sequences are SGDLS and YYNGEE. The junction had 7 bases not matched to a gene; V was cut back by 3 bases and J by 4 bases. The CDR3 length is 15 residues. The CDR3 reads CASSASTGLYNEQFF. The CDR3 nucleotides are TGTGCCAGCAGCGCCTCGACAGGGCTTTACAATGAGCAGTTCTTC.

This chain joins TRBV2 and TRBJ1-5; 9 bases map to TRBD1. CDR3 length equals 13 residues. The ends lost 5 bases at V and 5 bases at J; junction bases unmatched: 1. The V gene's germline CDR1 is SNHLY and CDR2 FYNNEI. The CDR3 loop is CASSRTGDQPQHF. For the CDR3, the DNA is TGTGCCAGCAGTCGGACAGGGGATCAGCCCCAGCATTTT.

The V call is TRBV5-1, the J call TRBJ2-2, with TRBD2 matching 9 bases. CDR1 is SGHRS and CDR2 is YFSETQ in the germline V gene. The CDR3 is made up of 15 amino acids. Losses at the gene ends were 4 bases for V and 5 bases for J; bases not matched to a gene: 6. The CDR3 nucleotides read TGCGCCAGCAGCGCGAGCGGGAGGTGGACCGGGGAGCTGTTTTTT. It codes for CASSASGRWTGELFF. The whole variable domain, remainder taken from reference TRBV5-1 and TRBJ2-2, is KAGVTQTPRYLIKTRGQQVTLSCSPISGHRSVSWYQQTPGQGLQFLFEYFSETQRNKGNFPGRFSGRQFSNSRSEMNVSTLELGDSALYLCASSASGRWTGELFFGEGSRLTVL.

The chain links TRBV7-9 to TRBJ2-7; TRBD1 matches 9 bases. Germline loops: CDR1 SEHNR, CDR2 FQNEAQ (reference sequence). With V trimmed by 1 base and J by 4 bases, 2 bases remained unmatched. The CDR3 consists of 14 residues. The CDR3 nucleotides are TGTGCCAGCAGCTTAGGGACAGGGGTTTACGAGCAGTACTTC. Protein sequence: CASSLGTGVYEQYF.

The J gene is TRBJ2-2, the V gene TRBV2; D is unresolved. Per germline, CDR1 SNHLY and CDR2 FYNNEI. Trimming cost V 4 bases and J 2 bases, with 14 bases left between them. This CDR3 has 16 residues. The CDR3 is CASSVTWAGNTGELFF. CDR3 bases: TGTGCCAGCAGTGTAACTTGGGCAGGTAACACCGGGGAGCTGTTTTTT.

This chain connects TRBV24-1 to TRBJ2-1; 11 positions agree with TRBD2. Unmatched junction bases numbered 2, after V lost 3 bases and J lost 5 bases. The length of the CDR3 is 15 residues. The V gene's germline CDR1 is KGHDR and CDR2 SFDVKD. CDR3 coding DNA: TGTGCCACCAGTGATCCTAGCGGGGGGAACAATGAGCAGTTCTTC. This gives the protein CATSDPSGGNNEQFF.

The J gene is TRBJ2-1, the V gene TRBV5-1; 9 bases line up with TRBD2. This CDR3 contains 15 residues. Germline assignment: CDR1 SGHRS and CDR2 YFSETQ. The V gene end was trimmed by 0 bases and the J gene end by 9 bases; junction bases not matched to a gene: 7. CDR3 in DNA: TGCGCCAGCAGCTTGGGCCTAGCGGGGACCTTTGAGCAGTTCTTC. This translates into CASSLGLAGTFEQFF.

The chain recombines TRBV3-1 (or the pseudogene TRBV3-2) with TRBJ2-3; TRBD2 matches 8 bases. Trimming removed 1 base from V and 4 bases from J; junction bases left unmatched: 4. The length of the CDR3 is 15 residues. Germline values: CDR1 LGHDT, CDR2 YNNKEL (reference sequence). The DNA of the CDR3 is TGTGCCAGCAGCCAAGTTGCTAGCGGGTCAGATACGCAGTATTTT. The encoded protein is CASSQVASGSDTQYF.

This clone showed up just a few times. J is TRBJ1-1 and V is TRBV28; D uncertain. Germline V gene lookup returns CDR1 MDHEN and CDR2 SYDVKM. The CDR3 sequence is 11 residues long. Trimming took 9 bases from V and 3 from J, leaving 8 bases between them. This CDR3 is CASSSDTEAFF. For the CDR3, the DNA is TGTGCCAGTTCTTCGGACACTGAAGCTTTCTTT. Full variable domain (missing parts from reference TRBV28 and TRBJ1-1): DVKVTQSSRYLVKRTGEKVFLECVQDMDHENMFWYRQDPGLGLRLIYFSYDVKMKEKGDIPEGYSVSREKKERFSLILESASTNQTSMYLCASSSDTEAFFGQGTRLTVV.

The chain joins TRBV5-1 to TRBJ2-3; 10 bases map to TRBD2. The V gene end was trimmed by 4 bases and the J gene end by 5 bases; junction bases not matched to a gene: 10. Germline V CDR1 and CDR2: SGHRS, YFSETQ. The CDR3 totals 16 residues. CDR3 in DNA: TGCGCCAGCAGCCGTACTAGCGGGACGTCGGGAGATACGCAGTATTTT. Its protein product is CASSRTSGTSGDTQYF.

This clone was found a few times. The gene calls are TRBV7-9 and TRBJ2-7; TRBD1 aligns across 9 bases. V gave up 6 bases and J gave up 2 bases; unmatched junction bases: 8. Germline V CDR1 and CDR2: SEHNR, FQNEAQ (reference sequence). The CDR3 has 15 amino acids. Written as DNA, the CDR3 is TGTGCCAGCAGACCTACCGGGACAGGGACCTACGAGCAGTACTTC. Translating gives CASRPTGTGTYEQYF.

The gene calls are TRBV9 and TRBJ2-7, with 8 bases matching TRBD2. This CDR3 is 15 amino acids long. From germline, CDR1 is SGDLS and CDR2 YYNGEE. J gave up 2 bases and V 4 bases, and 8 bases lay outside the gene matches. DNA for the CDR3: TGTGCCAGCAGCCTGTACGAGACTAGCGCCTACGAGCAGTACTTC. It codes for CASSLYETSAYEQYF.

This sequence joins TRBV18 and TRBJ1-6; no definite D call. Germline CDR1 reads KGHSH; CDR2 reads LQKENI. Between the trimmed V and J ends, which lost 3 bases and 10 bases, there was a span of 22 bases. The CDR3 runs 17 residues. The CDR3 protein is CASSPREYSPVGSPLHF. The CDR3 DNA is TGTGCCAGCTCACCCCGGGAGTACAGCCCTGTAGGGTCACCCCTCCACTTT.

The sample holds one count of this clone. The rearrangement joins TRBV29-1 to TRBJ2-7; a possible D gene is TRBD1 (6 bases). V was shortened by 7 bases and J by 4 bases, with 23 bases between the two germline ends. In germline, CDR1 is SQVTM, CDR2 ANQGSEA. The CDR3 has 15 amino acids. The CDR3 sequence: CSEEPYRDVGYEQYF. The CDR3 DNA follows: TGCAGCGAAGAGCCTTACAGGGATGTTGGGTACGAGCAGTACTTC.

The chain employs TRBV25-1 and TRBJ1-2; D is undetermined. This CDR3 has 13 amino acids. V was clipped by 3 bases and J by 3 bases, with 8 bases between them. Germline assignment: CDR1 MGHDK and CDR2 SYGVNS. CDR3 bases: TGTGCCAGCAGTGAGGGCTGGGACTATGGCTACACCTTC. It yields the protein CASSEGWDYGYTF.